One and the same sample provided the 24 T cell receptor beta chains below, sequenced in a study of blood T cell repertoires in COVID-19. Only in-frame clones appear in the TCRdb table, and some are missing; sequencing was by immunoSEQ multiplex PCR. The data hold around 320,000 clones, with around 85% observed a single time. Sequencing used peripheral blood. These receptors all stem from a human donor in a cohort sampled during active COVID-19.

The gene calls are TRBV5-1 and TRBJ2-7, with 9 bases that match TRBD2. Germline V CDR1 and CDR2: SGHRS, YFSETQ. The length of the CDR3 is 16 residues. With 4 bases clipped from V and 6 bases from J, the junction kept 14 bases outside the gene matches. The CDR3 here is CASSRGALAGLSEQYF. DNA for the CDR3: TGCGCCAGCAGCCGCGGGGCCCTAGCGGGGTTGAGCGAGCAGTACTTC.

The chain employs TRBV10-3 and TRBJ2-3; 11 bases are a match to TRBD2. Germline CDR1 ENHRY, CDR2 SYGVKD. With 4 bases clipped from V and 1 base from J, the junction kept 13 bases outside the gene matches. The CDR3 totals 19 residues. Here the CDR3 reads CAISGWTSGSGRGTDTQYF. As DNA, the CDR3 is TGTGCCATCAGTGGCTGGACTAGCGGGTCGGGACGGGGCACAGATACGCAGTATTTT.

The genes are TRBV5-1 and TRBJ2-3, with 8 bases lining up with TRBD2. V lost 4 bases to trimming and J lost 5 bases; unmatched junction nucleotides: 12. The V gene's germline CDR1 is SGHRS and CDR2 YFSETQ. This CDR3 comprises 16 residues. CDR3: CASSLTTSVPRDTQYF. The DNA of the CDR3 is TGCGCCAGCAGCCTCACGACTAGCGTCCCGAGAGATACGCAGTATTTT.

This sequence joins TRBV7-3 and TRBJ1-2, with D perhaps matching TRBD1 (6 bases). The CDR3 has 13 amino acids. Germline CDR1 is SGHTA and CDR2 is FQGTGA. V lost 5 bases to trimming and J lost 4 bases, with 11 bases between them. CDR3 nucleotide sequence: TGTGCCAGCAGCGCAGGGGATGCCTATGGCTACACCTTC. Translating gives CASSAGDAYGYTF.

This clone was counted a few times. The chain combines TRBV30 with TRBJ1-6; TRBD1 matches at 7 bases. The CDR3 is 14 residues long. V trimming: 0 bases; J trimming: 10 bases; junction bases outside the gene matches: 6. In germline, CDR1 is GTSNPN, CDR2 SVGIG (reference sequence). DNA of the CDR3: TGTGCCTGGAGTGTATGGCAGGGGGTGTCACCCCTCCACTTT. It codes for CAWSVWQGVSPLHF. The full variable domain, completed using reference TRBV30 and TRBJ1-6, is SQTIHQWPATLVQPVGSPLSLECTVEGTSNPNLYWYRQAAGRGLQLLFYSVGIGQISSEVPQNLSASRPQDRQFILSSKKLLLSDSGFYLCAWSVWQGVSPLHFGNGTRLTVT.

The CDR3 reads CASALGASNQPQHF. CDR3 sequence (DNA): TGTGCTAGCGCACTCGGAGCGAGCAATCAGCCCCAGCATTTT. V gene TRBV12-5 combines with J gene TRBJ1-5; D is uncertain. Per the germline V gene, CDR1 is LGHNT and CDR2 is FRNRAP. The CDR3 covers 14 residues. Trimming left V 9 bases short and J 1 base short, with 13 bases between.

This rearrangement joins TRBV7-8 to TRBJ1-2; D might be TRBD1 (5 bases). This CDR3 has 14 amino acids. Germline V lookup: CDR1 SGHVS, CDR2 FQNEAQ. V dropped 2 bases and J dropped 7 bases, with 14 bases sitting between them. This chain's CDR3 is CASSLISRVGGYTF. The CDR3 nucleotides read TGTGCCAGCAGCTTAATTTCCAGGGTTGGTGGCTACACCTTC.

The chain carries TRBV6-5 and TRBJ2-3; TRBD2 agrees at 10 bases. Germline V gene sequence: CDR1 MNHEY, CDR2 SVGAGI. The CDR3 is made up of 15 amino acids. Trimming at V came to 6 bases and at J to 4 bases, leaving 7 bases not matched to a gene. The CDR3 protein is CASRIGTSVPDTQYF. CDR3 in DNA: TGTGCCAGCAGGATCGGGACTAGCGTGCCAGATACGCAGTATTTT.

The chain is built from TRBV15 and TRBJ2-2; D may be TRBD1 (6 bases). The CDR3 is 17 amino acids. Between the trimmed V and J ends, which lost 2 bases and 0 bases, there was a span of 13 bases. Looked up from germline, CDR1 is LNHNV and CDR2 is YYDKDF (reference sequence). The CDR3 DNA sequence: TGTGCCACCAGCAGAACAACCGGGACACCGAACACCGGGGAGCTGTTTTTT. As protein: CATSRTTGTPNTGELFF.

This chain connects TRBV5-1 to TRBJ2-3, with no clear D. V was trimmed by 5 bases and J by 1 base, leaving 8 bases between them. Germline values: CDR1 SGHRS, CDR2 YFSETQ. The CDR3 length is 13 residues. In DNA, the CDR3 is TGCGCCAGCAGATCTCCGGGCACAGATACGCAGTATTTT. Amino acids: CASRSPGTDTQYF.

This sequence joins TRBV19 and TRBJ1-2; D unresolved. Trimming left V 10 bases short and J 5 bases short, with 14 bases between. This CDR3 has 12 amino acids. Per the germline V gene, CDR1 is LNHDA and CDR2 is SQIVND (reference sequence). The CDR3 sequence is CATRAGSYGYTF. The CDR3 DNA follows: TGTGCCACCAGAGCCGGGTCTTATGGCTACACCTTC.

This chain links TRBV19 with TRBJ1-2; TRBD1 agrees at 8 bases. The germline gives CDR1 LNHDA, CDR2 SQIVND (reference sequence). The CDR3 runs to 12 residues. The V gene end was trimmed by 7 bases and the J gene end by 7 bases; junction bases not matched to a gene: 5. The CDR3 loop reads CASTGGAGGYTF. The CDR3 coding sequence is TGTGCCAGTACAGGGGGCGCAGGTGGCTACACCTTC. Full variable domain (missing parts from reference TRBV19 and TRBJ1-2): DGGITQSPKYLFRKEGQNVTLSCEQNLNHDAMYWYRQDPGQGLRLIYYSQIVNDFQKGDIAEGYSVSREKKESFPLTVTSAQKNPTAFYLCASTGGAGGYTFGSGTRLTVV.

The CDR3 sequence: CASSLSPLTPGRTDTQYF. The CDR3 DNA sequence: TGTGCCAGCAGTTTATCCCCCCTGACACCAGGCAGGACAGATACGCAGTATTTT. The rearrangement uses TRBV27 and TRBJ2-3; D remains unclear. Germline lookup yields CDR1 MNHEY and CDR2 SMNVEV (reference sequence). The V end was cut by 0 bases, the J end by 3 bases, with 19 bases between. The CDR3 sequence is 18 residues long.

The V call is TRBV5-1, the J call TRBJ1-6, with 8 bases lining up with TRBD1. The ends lost 0 bases at V and 7 bases at J; junction bases unmatched: 6. The CDR3 has 16 amino acids. Germline CDR1 reads SGHRS; CDR2 reads YFSETQ. In DNA, the CDR3 is TGCGCCAGCAGCTTGGACGGACAGGGACCCAATTCACCCCTCCACTTT. Encoded protein: CASSLDGQGPNSPLHF.

The chain uses TRBV18 and TRBJ1-2, with D possibly TRBD1 on 5 matching bases. Trimming left V 3 bases short and J 14 bases short, with 19 bases between. The length of the CDR3 is 13 residues. The germline CDR1 and CDR2 sequences are KGHSH and LQKENI. The chain's CDR3 is CASSPGAIPGVTF. The CDR3 coding sequence is TGTGCCAGCTCACCCGGGGCAATCCCGGGAGTTACCTTC.

V gene TRBV5-1 combines with J gene TRBJ2-3; tentatively, D is TRBD2 (7 bases). CDR3 length: 16 residues. With 4 bases removed from V and 2 bases from J, the gap between germline ends came to 17 bases. Per germline, CDR1 SGHRS and CDR2 YFSETQ. CDR3 residues: CASSSPGGRATDTQYF. The CDR3 bases are TGCGCCAGCAGCAGCCCGGGGGGCAGGGCCACAGATACGCAGTATTTT.

The V and J genes are TRBV6-2 or TRBV6-3 and TRBJ2-3; 11 nucleotides align to TRBD2. This CDR3 has 16 amino acids. Germline-derived CDR1 and CDR2 are MNHEY and SVGEGT. Trimming cost V 2 bases and J 5 bases; bases outside gene matches: 6. The chain's CDR3 is CASSYVAGGGQDTQYF. The CDR3 region has the DNA TGTGCCAGCAGTTACGTAGCGGGGGGGGGCCAAGATACGCAGTATTTT.

The V call is TRBV5-1, the J call TRBJ2-2, with TRBD1 identical over 10 bases. CDR1 is SGHRS and CDR2 is YFSETQ in the germline V gene. The CDR3 covers 17 residues. Germline trimming cut 2 bases from V and 7 bases from J; bases unmatched to any gene: 11. The CDR3, as DNA: TGCGCCAGCAGCTTTGTCCCGGGACAGGGGACCGGCGGGGAGCTGTTTTTT. Residues: CASSFVPGQGTGGELFF.

J is TRBJ1-1 and V is TRBV27, with 7 nucleotides matching TRBD1. Germline V lookup: CDR1 MNHEY, CDR2 SMNVEV (reference sequence). Unmatched junction bases numbered 3, after V lost 1 base and J lost 1 base. The CDR3 contains 15 residues. CDR3 residues: CASSLLGTANTEAFF. CDR3 coding DNA: TGTGCCAGCAGTTTATTAGGGACAGCGAACACTGAAGCTTTCTTT.

V and J are TRBV19 and TRBJ2-1; D unresolved. V gave up 3 bases and J gave up 3 bases, with 12 bases separating them. The CDR3 runs 15 residues. Per germline, CDR1 LNHDA and CDR2 SQIVND (reference sequence). The CDR3 DNA sequence: TGTGCCAGTAGTATTGGCCCTTCTAGCTACAATGAGCAGTTCTTC. It codes for CASSIGPSSYNEQFF.

The chain is built from TRBV24-1 and TRBJ1-2, with TRBD1 identical over 7 bases. The CDR3 runs 15 residues. CDR1 and CDR2 (germline): KGHDR, SFDVKD. Trimming took 4 bases from V and 1 from J; bases not matched to a gene: 5. CDR3 sequence (DNA): TGTGCCACCAGTGAGACAGGGTGGGTTAACTATGGCTACACCTTC. Amino acid sequence: CATSETGWVNYGYTF.

This clone has more than one count but fewer than ten. Written as DNA, the CDR3 is TGTGCCAGTAGTATACAGGCATCCTACGAGCAGTACTTC. Amino acids: CASSIQASYEQYF. The chain joins TRBV19 to TRBJ2-7; D not resolved. The V gene lost 2 bases and the J gene lost 1 base, with 6 bases spanning the gap. The germline V gene encodes CDR1 LNHDA and CDR2 SQIVND (reference sequence). This CDR3 spans 13 amino acids.

The V call is TRBV7-8, the J call TRBJ2-2; 10 bases are shared with TRBD2. The V and J ends lost 2 bases and 5 bases, in that order; junction bases with no gene match: 5. The CDR3 covers 16 residues. Germline V gives CDR1 SGHVS, CDR2 FQNEAQ. The CDR3 protein is CASSLTGTSVTGELFF. DNA for the CDR3: TGTGCCAGCAGCTTAACCGGGACTAGCGTAACCGGGGAGCTGTTTTTT.

The CDR3 loop reads CASSQINYGTKNTEAFF. The CDR3 nucleotides are TGTGCCAGCAGCCAAATAAATTACGGGACAAAAAACACTGAAGCTTTCTTT. V gene TRBV14 combines with J gene TRBJ1-1; tentatively, D is TRBD1 (6 bases). Germline loops: CDR1 SGHDN, CDR2 FVKESK. Between the trimmed V and J ends, which lost 2 bases and 2 bases, there was a span of 18 bases. This CDR3 is built from 17 residues.